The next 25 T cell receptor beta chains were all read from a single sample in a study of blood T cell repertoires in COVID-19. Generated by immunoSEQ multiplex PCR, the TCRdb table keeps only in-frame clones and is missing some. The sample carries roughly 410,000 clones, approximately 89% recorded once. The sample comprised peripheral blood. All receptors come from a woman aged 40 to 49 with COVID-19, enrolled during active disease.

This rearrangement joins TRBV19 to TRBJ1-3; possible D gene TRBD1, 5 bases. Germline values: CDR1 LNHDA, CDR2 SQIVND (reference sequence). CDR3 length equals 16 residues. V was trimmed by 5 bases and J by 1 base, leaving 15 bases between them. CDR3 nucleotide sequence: TGTGCCAGTAGTGGCCGACAGTTCCATTCTGGAAACACCATATATTTT. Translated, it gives CASSGRQFHSGNTIYF.

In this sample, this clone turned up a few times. The DNA of the CDR3 is TGTGCCAGCAGCTTAGCTTTGGCGGGACGGAGCCGAGGAAAACTGTTTTTT. Translated: CASSLALAGRSRGKLFF. The rearrangement joins TRBV7-2 to TRBJ1-4; a weak D match, TRBD1 (5 bases). The CDR3 extends over 17 amino acids. V lost 0 bases, J lost 10 bases, and 21 bases lay in between. From germline, CDR1 is SGHTA and CDR2 FQGNSA.

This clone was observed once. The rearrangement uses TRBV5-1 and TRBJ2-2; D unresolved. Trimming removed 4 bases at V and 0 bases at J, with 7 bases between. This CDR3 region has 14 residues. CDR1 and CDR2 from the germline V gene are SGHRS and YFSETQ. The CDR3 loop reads CASSPVSNTGELFF. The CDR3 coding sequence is TGCGCCAGCAGCCCTGTTTCGAACACCGGGGAGCTGTTTTTT.

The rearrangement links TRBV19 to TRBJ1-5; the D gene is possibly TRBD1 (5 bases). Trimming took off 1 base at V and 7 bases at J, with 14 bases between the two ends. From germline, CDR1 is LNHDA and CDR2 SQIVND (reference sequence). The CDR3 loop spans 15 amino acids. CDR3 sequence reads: CASSIVREGGQPQHF. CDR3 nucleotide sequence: TGTGCCAGTAGTATAGTCAGGGAGGGTGGCCAGCCCCAGCATTTT.

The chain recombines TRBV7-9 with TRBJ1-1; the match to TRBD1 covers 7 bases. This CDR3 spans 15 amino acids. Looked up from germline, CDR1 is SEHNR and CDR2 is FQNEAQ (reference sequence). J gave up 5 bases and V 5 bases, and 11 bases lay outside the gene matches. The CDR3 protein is CASSPLGQVDTEAFF. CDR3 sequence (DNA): TGTGCCAGCAGCCCGCTAGGACAGGTCGATACTGAAGCTTTCTTT.

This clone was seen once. In DNA, the CDR3 is TGTGCCAGTAGTATCAGGACAGGGGCCCGTCGCCTTAATGAAAAACTGTTTTTT. It codes for CASSIRTGARRLNEKLFF. The chain combines TRBV19 with TRBJ1-4; 9 bases match TRBD1. There are 18 residues in the CDR3. V dropped 3 bases and J dropped 4; count of bases not matched to a gene: 12. CDR1 is LNHDA and CDR2 is SQIVND in the germline V gene (reference sequence).

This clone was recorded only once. DNA for the CDR3: TGTGCCAGCAGCCGGACTAGCGGGTTCACCGGGGAGCTGTTTTTT. This translates into CASSRTSGFTGELFF. The genes are TRBV11-2 and TRBJ2-2; 11 bases are shared with TRBD2. The CDR3 sequence is 15 residues long. V shed 5 bases and J 4 bases; nucleotides not matched to a gene: 3. CDR1 is SGHAT, CDR2 FQNNGV, per germline.

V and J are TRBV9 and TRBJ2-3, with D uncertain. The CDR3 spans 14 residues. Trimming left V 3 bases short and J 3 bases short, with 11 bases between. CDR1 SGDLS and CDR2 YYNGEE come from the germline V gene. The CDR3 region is CASSAHLGTDTQYF. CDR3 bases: TGTGCCAGCAGCGCCCATCTAGGAACAGATACGCAGTATTTT. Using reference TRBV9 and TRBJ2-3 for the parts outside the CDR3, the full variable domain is DSGVTQTPKHLITATGQRVTLRCSPRSGDLSVYWYQQSLDQGLQFLIQYYNGEERAKGNILERFSAQQFPDLHSELNLSSLELGDSALYFCASSAHLGTDTQYFGPGTRLTVL.

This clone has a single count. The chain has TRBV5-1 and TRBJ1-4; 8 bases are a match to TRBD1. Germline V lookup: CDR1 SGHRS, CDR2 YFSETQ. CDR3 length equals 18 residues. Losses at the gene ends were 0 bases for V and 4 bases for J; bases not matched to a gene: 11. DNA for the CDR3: TGCGCCAGCAGCTTGGCTACCGGACAGGGCGTTCTTAATGAAAAACTGTTTTTT. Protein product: CASSLATGQGVLNEKLFF.

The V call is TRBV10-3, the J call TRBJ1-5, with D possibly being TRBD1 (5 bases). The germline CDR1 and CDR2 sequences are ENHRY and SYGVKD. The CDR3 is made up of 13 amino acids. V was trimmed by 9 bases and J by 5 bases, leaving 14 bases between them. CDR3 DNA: TGTGCCATTCGCCAGGGCGACTATCAGCCCCAGCATTTT. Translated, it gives CAIRQGDYQPQHF.

CDR3 sequence: CASSEAVSSYPTSEQFF. CDR3 DNA: TGTGCCAGCAGTGAAGCCGTAAGTTCCTACCCGACAAGTGAGCAGTTCTTC. The V and J genes are TRBV25-1 and TRBJ2-1; D is uncertain. The CDR3 is made up of 17 amino acids. Germline V gives CDR1 MGHDK, CDR2 SYGVNS. Trimming cost V 2 bases and J 9 bases, with 23 bases left between them. Drawing the rest from reference TRBV25-1 and TRBJ2-1, the complete variable domain is EADIYQTPRYLVIGTGKKITLECSQTMGHDKMYWYQQDPGMELHLIHYSYGVNSTEKGDLSSESTVSRIRTEHFPLTLESARPSHTSQYLCASSEAVSSYPTSEQFFGPGTRLTVL.

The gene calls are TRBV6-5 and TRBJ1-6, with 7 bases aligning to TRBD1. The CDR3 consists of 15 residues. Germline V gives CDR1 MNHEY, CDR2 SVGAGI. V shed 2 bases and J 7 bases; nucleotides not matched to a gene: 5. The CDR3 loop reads CASSYDSGGNSPLHF. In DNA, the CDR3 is TGTGCCAGCAGTTACGATTCAGGGGGAAATTCACCCCTCCACTTT.

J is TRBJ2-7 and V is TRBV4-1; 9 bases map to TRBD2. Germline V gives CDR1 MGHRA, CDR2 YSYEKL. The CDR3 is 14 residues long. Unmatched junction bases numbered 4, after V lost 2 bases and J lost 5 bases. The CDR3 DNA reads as TGCGCCAGCAGCCAACGCGGGAGGGCCAACGAGCAGTACTTC. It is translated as CASSQRGRANEQYF.

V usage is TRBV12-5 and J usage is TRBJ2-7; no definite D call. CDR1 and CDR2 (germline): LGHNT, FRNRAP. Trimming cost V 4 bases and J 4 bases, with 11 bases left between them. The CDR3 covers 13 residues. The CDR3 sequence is CASGSLGRYEQYF. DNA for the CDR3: TGTGCTAGTGGTTCCCTCGGCAGGTACGAGCAGTACTTC.

The CDR3 loop reads CASSQVGQDRGYTF. In DNA form, the CDR3 reads TGTGCCAGCAGCCAAGTCGGACAGGATAGGGGCTACACCTTC. The chain couples TRBV4-2 to TRBJ1-2; 7 bases are a match to TRBD1. CDR3 length: 14 amino acids. Trimming cost V 1 base and J 8 bases; bases outside gene matches: 7. Germline V gene lookup returns CDR1 LGHNA and CDR2 YNFKEQ.

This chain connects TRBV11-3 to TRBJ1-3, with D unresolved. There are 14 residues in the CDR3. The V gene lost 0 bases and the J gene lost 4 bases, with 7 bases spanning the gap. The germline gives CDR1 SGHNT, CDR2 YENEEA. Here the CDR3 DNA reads TGTGCCAGCAGCTTAGACGCAGGAGGAAACACCATATATTTT. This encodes CASSLDAGGNTIYF.

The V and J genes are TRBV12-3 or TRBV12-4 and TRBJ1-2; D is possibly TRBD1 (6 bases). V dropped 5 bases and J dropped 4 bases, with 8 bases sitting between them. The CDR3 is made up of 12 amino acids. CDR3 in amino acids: CASSVQGYGYTF. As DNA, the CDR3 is TGTGCCAGCAGTGTACAGGGCTATGGCTACACCTTC.

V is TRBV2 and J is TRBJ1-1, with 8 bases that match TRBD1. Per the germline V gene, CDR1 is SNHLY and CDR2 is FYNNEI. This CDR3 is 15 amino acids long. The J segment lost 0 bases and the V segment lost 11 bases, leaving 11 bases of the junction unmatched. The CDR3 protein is CALITGGGVNTEAFF. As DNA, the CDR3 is TGTGCCCTCATTACAGGGGGAGGGGTGAACACTGAAGCTTTCTTT.

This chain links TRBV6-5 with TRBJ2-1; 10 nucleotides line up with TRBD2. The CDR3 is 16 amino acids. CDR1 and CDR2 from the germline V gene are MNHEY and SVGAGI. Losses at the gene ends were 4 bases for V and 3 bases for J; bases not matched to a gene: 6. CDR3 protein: CASSLETSGRYNEQFF. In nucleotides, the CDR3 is TGTGCCAGCAGTTTAGAGACTAGCGGGCGCTACAATGAGCAGTTCTTC.

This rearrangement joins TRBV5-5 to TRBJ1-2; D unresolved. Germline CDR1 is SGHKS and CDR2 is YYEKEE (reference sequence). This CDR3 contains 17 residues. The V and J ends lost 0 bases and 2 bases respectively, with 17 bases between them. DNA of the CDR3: TGTGCCAGCAGCTTGGCGCTCGCGCCGATGAAGAACTATGGCTACACCTTC. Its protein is CASSLALAPMKNYGYTF.

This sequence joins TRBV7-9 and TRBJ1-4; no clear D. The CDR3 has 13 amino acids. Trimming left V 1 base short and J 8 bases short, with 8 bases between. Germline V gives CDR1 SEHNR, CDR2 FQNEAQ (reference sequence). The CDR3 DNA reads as TGTGCCAGCAGCTTAGGAGCCTTCGAAAAACTGTTTTTT. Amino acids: CASSLGAFEKLFF.

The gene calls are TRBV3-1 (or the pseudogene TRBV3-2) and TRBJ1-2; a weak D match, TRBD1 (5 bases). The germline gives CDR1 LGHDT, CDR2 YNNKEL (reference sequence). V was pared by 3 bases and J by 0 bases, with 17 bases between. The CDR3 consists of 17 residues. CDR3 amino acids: CASSQATGGSTNYGYTF. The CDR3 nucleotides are TGTGCCAGCAGCCAGGCAACAGGTGGTTCTACTAACTATGGCTACACCTTC.

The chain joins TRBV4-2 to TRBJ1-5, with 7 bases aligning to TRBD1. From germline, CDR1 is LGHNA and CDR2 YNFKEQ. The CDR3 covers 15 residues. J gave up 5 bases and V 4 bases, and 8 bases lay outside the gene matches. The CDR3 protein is CASSRGQDVYQPQHF. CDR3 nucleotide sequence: TGTGCCAGCAGCCGAGGACAGGACGTATATCAGCCCCAGCATTTT.

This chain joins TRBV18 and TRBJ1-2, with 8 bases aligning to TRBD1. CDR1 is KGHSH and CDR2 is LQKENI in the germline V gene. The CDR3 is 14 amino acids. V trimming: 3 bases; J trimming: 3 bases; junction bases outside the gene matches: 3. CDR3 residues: CASSPTGADYGYTF. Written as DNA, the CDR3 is TGTGCCAGCTCACCGACAGGGGCTGACTATGGCTACACCTTC.

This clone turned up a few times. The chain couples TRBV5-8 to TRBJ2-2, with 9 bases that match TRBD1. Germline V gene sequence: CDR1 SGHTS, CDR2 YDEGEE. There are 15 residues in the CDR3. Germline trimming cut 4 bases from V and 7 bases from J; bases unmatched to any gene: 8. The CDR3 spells CASSLGTGKIGELFF. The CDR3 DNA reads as TGTGCCAGCAGCCTCGGGACAGGGAAAATCGGGGAGCTGTTTTTT.